This T cell receptor beta chain was sequenced in a study of cytomegalovirus exposure and HLA in healthy donors. PCR primers comprised 60 Vbeta and 13 Jbeta primers. Sequencing used immunoSEQ multiplex PCR; TCRdb keeps in-frame clones, though not all of them. Of over 150,000 clones in the sample, 70% to 80% are singletons; the top ten hold 1.2% to 1.5%. The CDR3 totals 17 residues. Germline values: CDR1 MDHEN, CDR2 SYDVKM. Trimming pared 2 bases from V and 0 bases from J, leaving 15 bases between. Specimen: PBMCs. This sequence was found in a woman aged 25 to 39 in good health and CMV-seropositive. This rearrangement joins TRBV28 to TRBJ2-3; D perhaps matches TRBD1 (6 bases). The CDR3 spells CASSLRRQVPSTDTQYF. The CDR3 DNA is TGTGCCAGCAGTTTACGAAGACAGGTACCTAGCACAGATACGCAGTATTTT.